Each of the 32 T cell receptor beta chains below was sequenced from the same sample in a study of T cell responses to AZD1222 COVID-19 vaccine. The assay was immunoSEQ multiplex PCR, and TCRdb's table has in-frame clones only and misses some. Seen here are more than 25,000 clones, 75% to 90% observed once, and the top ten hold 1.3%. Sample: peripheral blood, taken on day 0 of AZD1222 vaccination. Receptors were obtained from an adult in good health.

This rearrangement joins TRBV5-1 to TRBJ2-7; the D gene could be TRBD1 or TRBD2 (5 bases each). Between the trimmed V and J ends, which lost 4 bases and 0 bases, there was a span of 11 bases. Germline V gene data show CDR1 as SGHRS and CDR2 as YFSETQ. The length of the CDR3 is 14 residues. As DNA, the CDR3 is TGCGCCAGCAGCGGGGACGGAGGCTCCTACGAGCAGTACTTC. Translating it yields CASSGDGGSYEQYF.

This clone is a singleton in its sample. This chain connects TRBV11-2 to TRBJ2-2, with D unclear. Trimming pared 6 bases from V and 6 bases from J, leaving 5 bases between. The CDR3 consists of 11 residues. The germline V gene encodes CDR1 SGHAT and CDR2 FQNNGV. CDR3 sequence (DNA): TGTGCCAGCAGTCCCTCCGGGGAGCTGTTTTTT. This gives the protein CASSPSGELFF.

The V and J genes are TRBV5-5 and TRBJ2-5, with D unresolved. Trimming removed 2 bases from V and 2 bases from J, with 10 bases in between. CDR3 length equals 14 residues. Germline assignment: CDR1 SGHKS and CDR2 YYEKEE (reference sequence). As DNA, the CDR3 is TGTGCCAGCAGCTTAGGACCGACGCAAGAGACCCAGTACTTC. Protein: CASSLGPTQETQYF. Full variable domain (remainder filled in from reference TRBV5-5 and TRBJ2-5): DAGVTQSPTHLIKTRGQQVTLRCSPISGHKSVSWYQQVLGQGPQFIFQYYEKEERGRGNFPDRFSARQFPNYSSELNVNALLLGDSALYLCASSLGPTQETQYFGPGTRLLVL.

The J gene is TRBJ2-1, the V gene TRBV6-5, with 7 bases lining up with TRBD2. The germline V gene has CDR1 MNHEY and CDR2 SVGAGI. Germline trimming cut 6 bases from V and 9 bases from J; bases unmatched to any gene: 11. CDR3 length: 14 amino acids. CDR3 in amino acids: CASRPGTTQGEQFF. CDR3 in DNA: TGTGCCAGCAGACCCGGGACTACTCAAGGTGAGCAGTTCTTC.

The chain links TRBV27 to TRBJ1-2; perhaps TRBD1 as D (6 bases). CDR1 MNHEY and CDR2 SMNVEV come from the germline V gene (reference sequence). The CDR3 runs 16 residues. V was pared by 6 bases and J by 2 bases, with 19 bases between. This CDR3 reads CASSLRGGITNYGYTF. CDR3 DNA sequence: TGTGCCAGCAGCCTGAGGGGGGGGATAACCAACTATGGCTACACCTTC.

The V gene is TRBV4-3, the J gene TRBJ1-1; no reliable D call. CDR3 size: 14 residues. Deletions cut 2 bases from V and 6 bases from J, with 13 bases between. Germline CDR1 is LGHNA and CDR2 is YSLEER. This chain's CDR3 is CASSQFWRGPEAFF. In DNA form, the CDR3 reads TGCGCCAGCAGCCAATTCTGGCGAGGCCCTGAAGCTTTCTTT.

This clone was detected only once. The DNA for the CDR3 is TGTGCCAGTAGTATAGGGAGTAACTCCTACAATGAGCAGTTCTTC. It translates to CASSIGSNSYNEQFF. The V and J genes are TRBV19 and TRBJ2-1; D is undetermined. Trimming shortened V by 1 base and J by 0 bases, and 7 bases separated the two germline ends. The CDR3 runs 15 residues. In germline, CDR1 is LNHDA, CDR2 SQIVND (reference sequence). Supplemented by reference TRBV19 and TRBJ2-1, the full variable domain reads DGGITQSPKYLFRKEGQNVTLSCEQNLNHDAMYWYRQDPGQGLRLIYYSQIVNDFQKGDIAEGYSVSREKKESFPLTVTSAQKNPTAFYLCASSIGSNSYNEQFFGPGTRLTVL.

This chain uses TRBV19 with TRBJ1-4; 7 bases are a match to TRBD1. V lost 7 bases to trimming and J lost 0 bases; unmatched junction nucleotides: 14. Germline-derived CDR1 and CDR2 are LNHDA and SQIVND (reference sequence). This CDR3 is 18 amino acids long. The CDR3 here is CASIRDSWNPATNEKLFF. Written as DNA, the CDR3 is TGTGCCAGTATCCGGGACAGTTGGAACCCGGCAACTAATGAAAAACTGTTTTTT.

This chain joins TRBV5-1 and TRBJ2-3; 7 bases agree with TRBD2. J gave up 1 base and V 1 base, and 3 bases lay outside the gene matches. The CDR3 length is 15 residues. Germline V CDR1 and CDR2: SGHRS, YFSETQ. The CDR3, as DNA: TGCGCCAGCAGCTTGCCTAGCGGTCGCACAGATACGCAGTATTTT. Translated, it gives CASSLPSGRTDTQYF.

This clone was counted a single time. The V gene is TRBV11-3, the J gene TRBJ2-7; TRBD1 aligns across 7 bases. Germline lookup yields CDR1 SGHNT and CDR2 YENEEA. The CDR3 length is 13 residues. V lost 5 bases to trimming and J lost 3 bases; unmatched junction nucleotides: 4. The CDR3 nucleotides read TGTGCCAGCAGCCAGGACAGGTTCTACGAGCAGTACTTC. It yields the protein CASSQDRFYEQYF.

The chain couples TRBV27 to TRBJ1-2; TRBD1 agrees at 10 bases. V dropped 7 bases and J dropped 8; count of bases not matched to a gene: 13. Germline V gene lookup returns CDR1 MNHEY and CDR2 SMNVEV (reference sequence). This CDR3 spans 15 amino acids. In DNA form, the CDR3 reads TGTGCCAGCACACGGCTCGGACAGGGGGTTTCAGGCTACACCTTC. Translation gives CASTRLGQGVSGYTF.

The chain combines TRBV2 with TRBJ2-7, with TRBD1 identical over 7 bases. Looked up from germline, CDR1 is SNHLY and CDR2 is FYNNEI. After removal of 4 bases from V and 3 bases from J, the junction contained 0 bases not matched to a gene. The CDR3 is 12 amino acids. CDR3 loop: CASSGTGYEQYF. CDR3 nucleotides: TGTGCCAGCAGTGGGACAGGCTACGAGCAGTACTTC.

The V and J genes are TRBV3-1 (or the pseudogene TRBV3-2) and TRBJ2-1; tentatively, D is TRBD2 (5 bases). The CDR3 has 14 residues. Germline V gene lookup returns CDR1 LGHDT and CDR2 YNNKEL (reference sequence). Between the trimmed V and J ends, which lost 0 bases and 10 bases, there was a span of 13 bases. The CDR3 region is CASSQDPLRGEQFF. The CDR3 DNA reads TGTGCCAGCAGCCAAGATCCGTTGAGAGGGGAGCAGTTCTTC.

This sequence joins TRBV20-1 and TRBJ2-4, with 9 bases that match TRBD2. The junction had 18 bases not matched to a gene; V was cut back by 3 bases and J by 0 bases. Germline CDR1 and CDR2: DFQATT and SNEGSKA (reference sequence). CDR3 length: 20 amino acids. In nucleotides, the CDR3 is TGCAGTGCTAGTTACCCGACAATCAGACTAGCGGTACTAGCCAAAAACATTCAGTACTTC. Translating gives CSASYPTIRLAVLAKNIQYF.

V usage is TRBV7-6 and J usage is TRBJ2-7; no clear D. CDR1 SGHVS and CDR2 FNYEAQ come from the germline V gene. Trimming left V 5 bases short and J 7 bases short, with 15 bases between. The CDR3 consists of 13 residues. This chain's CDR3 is CASSVTKEREQYF. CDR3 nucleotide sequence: TGTGCCAGCAGCGTAACGAAGGAACGGGAGCAGTACTTC.

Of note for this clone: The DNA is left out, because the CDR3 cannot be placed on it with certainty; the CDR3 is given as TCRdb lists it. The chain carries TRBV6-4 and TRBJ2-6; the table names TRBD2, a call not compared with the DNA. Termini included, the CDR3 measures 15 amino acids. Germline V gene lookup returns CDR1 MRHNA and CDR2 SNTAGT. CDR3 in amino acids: CASSSSYSGANVLTF.

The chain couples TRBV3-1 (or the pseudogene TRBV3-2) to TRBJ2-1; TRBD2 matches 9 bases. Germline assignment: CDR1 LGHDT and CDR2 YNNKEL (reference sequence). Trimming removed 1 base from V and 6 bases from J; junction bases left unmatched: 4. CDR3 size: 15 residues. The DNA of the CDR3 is TGTGCCAGCAGCCAAGGTGTGCGGGGGGGCAATGAGCAGTTCTTC. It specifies CASSQGVRGGNEQFF.

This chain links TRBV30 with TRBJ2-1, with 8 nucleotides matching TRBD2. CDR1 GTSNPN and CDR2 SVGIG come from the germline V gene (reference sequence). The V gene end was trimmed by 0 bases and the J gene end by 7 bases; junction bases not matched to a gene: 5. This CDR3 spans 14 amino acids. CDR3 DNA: TGTGCCTGGAGTGTCAGCGGGAGAAGGAATGAGCAGTTCTTC. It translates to CAWSVSGRRNEQFF.

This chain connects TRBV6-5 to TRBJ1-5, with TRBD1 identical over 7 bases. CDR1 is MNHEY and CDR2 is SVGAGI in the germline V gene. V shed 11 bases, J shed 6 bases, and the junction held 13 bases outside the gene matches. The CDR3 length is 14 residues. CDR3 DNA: TGTGCCGGGGGTCAGACAGGGTGGAGTCAGCCCCAGCATTTT. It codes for CAGGQTGWSQPQHF.

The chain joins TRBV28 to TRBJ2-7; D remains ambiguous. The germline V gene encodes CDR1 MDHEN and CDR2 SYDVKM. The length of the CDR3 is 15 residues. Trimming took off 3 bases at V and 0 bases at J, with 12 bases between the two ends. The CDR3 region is CASSFGNSVSYEQYF. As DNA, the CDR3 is TGTGCCAGCAGTTTTGGGAATAGTGTCTCCTACGAGCAGTACTTC.

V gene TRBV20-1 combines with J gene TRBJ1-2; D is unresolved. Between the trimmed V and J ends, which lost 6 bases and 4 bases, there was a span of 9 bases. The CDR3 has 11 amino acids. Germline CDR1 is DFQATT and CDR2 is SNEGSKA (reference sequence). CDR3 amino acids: CSALKRYGYTF. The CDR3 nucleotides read TGCAGTGCCCTCAAACGCTATGGCTACACCTTC.

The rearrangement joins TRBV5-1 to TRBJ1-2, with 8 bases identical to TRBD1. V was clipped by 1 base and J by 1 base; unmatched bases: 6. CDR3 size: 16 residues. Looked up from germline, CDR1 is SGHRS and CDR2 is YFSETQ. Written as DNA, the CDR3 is TGCGCCAGCAGCTTGACATCAGGGGGCCTTAACTATGGCTACACCTTC. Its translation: CASSLTSGGLNYGYTF.

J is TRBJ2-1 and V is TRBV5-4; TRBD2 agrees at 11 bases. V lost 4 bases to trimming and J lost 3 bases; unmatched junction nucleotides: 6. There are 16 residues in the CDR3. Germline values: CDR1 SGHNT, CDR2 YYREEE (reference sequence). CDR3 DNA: TGTGCCAGCAGCCTGACTAGCGGGACAAACTACAATGAGCAGTTCTTC. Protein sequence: CASSLTSGTNYNEQFF. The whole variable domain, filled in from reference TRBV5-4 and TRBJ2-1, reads ETGVTQSPTHLIKTRGQQVTLRCSSQSGHNTVSWYQQALGQGPQFIFQYYREEENGRGNFPPRFSGLQFPNYSSELNVNALELDDSALYLCASSLTSGTNYNEQFFGPGTRLTVL.

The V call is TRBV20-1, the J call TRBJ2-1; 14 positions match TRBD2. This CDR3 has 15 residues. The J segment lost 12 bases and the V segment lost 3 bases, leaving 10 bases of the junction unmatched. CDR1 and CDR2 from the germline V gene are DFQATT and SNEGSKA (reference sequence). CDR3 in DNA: TGCAGTGCTAGTGGGACTAGCGGGAGTACCTTAGGGCAGTTCTTC. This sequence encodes CSASGTSGSTLGQFF.

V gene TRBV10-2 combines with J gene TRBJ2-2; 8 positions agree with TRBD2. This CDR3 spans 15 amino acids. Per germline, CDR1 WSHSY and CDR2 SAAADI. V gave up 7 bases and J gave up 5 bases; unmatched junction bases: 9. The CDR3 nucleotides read TGCGCCAGCACCCGGGATAGCGGGAAGACCGGGGAGCTGTTTTTT. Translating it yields CASTRDSGKTGELFF.

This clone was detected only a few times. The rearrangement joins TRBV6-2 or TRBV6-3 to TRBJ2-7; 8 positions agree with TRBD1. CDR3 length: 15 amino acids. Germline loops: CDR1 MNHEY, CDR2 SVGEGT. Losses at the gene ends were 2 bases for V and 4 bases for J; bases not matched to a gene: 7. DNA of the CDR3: TGTGCCAGCAGTTACATCAGGGGGCGCGAGTACGAGCAGTACTTC. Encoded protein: CASSYIRGREYEQYF.

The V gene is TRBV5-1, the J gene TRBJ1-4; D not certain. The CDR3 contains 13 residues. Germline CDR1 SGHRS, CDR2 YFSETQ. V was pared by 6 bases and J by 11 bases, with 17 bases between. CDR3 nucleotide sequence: TGCGCCAGCACCGACCTAGTCCGGGGTAAACTGTTTTTT. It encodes CASTDLVRGKLFF.

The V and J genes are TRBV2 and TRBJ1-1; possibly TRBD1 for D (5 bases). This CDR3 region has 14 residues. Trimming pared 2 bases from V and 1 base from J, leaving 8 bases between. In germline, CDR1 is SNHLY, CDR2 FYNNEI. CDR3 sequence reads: CASSEQGTNTEAFF. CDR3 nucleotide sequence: TGTGCCAGCAGTGAACAGGGTACGAACACTGAAGCTTTCTTT.

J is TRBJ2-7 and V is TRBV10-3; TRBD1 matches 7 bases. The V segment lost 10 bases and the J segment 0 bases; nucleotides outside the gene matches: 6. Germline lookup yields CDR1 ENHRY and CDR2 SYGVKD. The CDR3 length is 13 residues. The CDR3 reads CATAGTASYEQYF. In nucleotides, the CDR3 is TGTGCCACCGCCGGGACAGCCTCCTACGAGCAGTACTTC.

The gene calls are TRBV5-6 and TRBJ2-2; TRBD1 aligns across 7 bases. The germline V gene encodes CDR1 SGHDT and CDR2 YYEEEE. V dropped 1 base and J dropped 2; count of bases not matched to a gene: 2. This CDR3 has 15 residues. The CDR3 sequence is CASSLTGVNTGELFF. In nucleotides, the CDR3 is TGTGCCAGCAGCTTGACAGGGGTCAACACCGGGGAGCTGTTTTTT.

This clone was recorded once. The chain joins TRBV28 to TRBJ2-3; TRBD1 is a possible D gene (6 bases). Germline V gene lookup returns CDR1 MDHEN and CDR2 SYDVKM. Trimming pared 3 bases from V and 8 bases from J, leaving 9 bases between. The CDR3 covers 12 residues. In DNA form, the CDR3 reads TGTGCCAGCAGTTTGAGGGGGAGTACGCAGTATTTT. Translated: CASSLRGSTQYF.

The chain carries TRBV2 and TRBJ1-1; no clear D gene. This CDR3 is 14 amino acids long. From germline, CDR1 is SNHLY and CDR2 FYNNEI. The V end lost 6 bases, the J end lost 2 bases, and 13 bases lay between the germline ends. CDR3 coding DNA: TGTGCCAGCAGCCTCGCAGAGGTCAACACTGAAGCTTTCTTT. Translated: CASSLAEVNTEAFF. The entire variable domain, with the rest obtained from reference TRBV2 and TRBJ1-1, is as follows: EPEVTQTPSHQVTQMGQEVILRCVPISNHLYFYWYRQILGQKVEFLVSFYNNEISEKSEIFDDQFSVERPDGSNFTLKIRSTKLEDSAMYFCASSLAEVNTEAFFGQGTRLTVV.